This T cell receptor (beta chain) was recorded in a study of immune evolution from preneoplasia to lung adenocarcinoma. Assay: immunoSEQ multiplex PCR; the TCRdb copy retains only in-frame clones and omits some. The sample holds 9,500 to 13,000 clones, more than 80% seen once. This CDR3 comprises 12 residues. Trimming left V 7 bases short and J 2 bases short, with 8 bases between. Per germline, CDR1 MDHEN and CDR2 SYDVKM. H&E slides confirmed each diagnosis, reviewed by two pathologists independently. Material: FFPE invasive lung adenocarcinoma tissue. This receptor was identified in a person aged 65 to 79 with invasive lung adenocarcinoma. V and J are TRBV28 and TRBJ1-2; D call uncertain. This chain's CDR3 is CASTLGNYGYTF. In DNA form, the CDR3 reads TGTGCCAGCACGTTGGGGAACTATGGCTACACCTTC.